The 25 T cell receptor beta chains presented below share a single source sample, sequenced in a study of shared clonotypes between healthy human individuals. Produced via immunoSEQ multiplex PCR; TCRdb's table is partial and in-frame only. Seen here are 450,000 to 600,000 clones, 70% to 80% observed once, and the top ten hold roughly 13%. Sequences were obtained from PBMCs. All receptors come from a woman in her forties in good health. Some clones in this sample may be carry-over from other donors' samples.

The chain recombines TRBV7-2 with TRBJ2-3; 9 nucleotides agree with TRBD2. The CDR3 has 15 residues. Germline-derived CDR1 and CDR2 are SGHTA and FQGNSA. Germline trimming cut 7 bases from V and 6 bases from J; bases unmatched to any gene: 11. CDR3 protein: CASTWASGIPDTQYF. The CDR3 nucleotides read TGTGCCAGCACTTGGGCTAGCGGGATACCGGATACGCAGTATTTT.

This clone was detected only a few times. J is TRBJ2-3 and V is TRBV6-1; TRBD2 matches at 7 bases. J lost 2 bases, V lost 10 bases, and 9 bases had no gene match. Per germline, CDR1 MNHNS and CDR2 SASEGT. The CDR3 loop spans 14 amino acids. CDR3 sequence reads: CATTGAGHTDTQYF. The CDR3 nucleotides are TGTGCCACCACCGGAGCGGGGCACACAGATACGCAGTATTTT.

The chain has TRBV18 and TRBJ2-5, with no clear D. Germline V lookup: CDR1 KGHSH, CDR2 LQKENI. The CDR3 is made up of 13 amino acids. The germline V and J ends were trimmed by 3 bases and 2 bases, with 7 bases remaining between them. For the CDR3, the DNA is TGTGCCAGCTCACCGGCAGCACAAGAGACCCAGTACTTC. It specifies CASSPAAQETQYF.

The V gene is TRBV7-2, the J gene TRBJ2-2; 11 bases are a match to TRBD2. V lost 1 base to trimming and J lost 5 bases; unmatched junction nucleotides: 0. Per the germline V gene, CDR1 is SGHTA and CDR2 is FQGNSA. CDR3 length: 15 amino acids. As DNA, the CDR3 is TGTGCCAGCAGCTTAGTAGCGGGAGGGACCGGGGAGCTGTTTTTT. It codes for CASSLVAGGTGELFF.

CDR3 loop: CASRDPNYGYTF. The CDR3, as DNA: TGTGCCAGCAGGGATCCAAACTATGGCTACACCTTC. This chain uses TRBV7-2 with TRBJ1-2; no firm D call. Trimming removed 6 bases from V and 2 bases from J, with 7 bases in between. CDR3 size: 12 residues. The V gene's germline CDR1 is SGHTA and CDR2 FQGNSA.

This chain connects TRBV2 to TRBJ2-1; 8 bases are a match to TRBD2. CDR3 length: 14 amino acids. Germline CDR1 reads SNHLY; CDR2 reads FYNNEI. V lost 6 bases and J lost 8; bases outside the gene matches: 9. The CDR3 sequence: CASRPLAESDEQFF. The CDR3 DNA sequence: TGTGCCAGCAGACCACTAGCGGAGAGCGATGAGCAGTTCTTC.

V usage is TRBV5-1 and J usage is TRBJ2-1; the D gene is possibly TRBD2 (6 bases). The CDR3 has 14 amino acids. V gave up 1 base and J gave up 12 bases, with 17 bases separating them. Germline assignment: CDR1 SGHRS and CDR2 YFSETQ. CDR3 loop: CASSLISWAGGQFF. CDR3 DNA sequence: TGCGCCAGCAGCTTGATTTCTTGGGCCGGGGGGCAGTTCTTC. The full variable domain, with the rest looked up from reference TRBV5-1 and TRBJ2-1, is KAGVTQTPRYLIKTRGQQVTLSCSPISGHRSVSWYQQTPGQGLQFLFEYFSETQRNKGNFPGRFSGRQFSNSRSEMNVSTLELGDSALYLCASSLISWAGGQFFGPGTRLTVL.

The V call is TRBV7-6, the J call TRBJ2-3; D remains unclear. Germline V CDR1 and CDR2: SGHVS, FNYEAQ. Trimming shortened V by 6 bases and J by 2 bases, and 3 bases separated the two germline ends. CDR3 length equals 11 residues. In DNA form, the CDR3 reads TGTGCCAGCAGACTCACAGATACGCAGTATTTT. Its protein product is CASRLTDTQYF.

The chain has TRBV4-3 and TRBJ2-7; tentative D call: TRBD2 (6 bases). This CDR3 has 16 residues. The germline V gene encodes CDR1 LGHNA and CDR2 YSLEER. V shed 1 base and J shed 0 bases, with 13 bases lying between them. The CDR3 reads CASSQGASEPSYEQYF. The CDR3 DNA reads as TGCGCCAGCAGCCAAGGGGCTAGCGAGCCCTCCTACGAGCAGTACTTC.

The V gene is TRBV5-1, the J gene TRBJ2-7; 7 bases fit TRBD2. Germline V gives CDR1 SGHRS, CDR2 YFSETQ. Germline trimming cut 0 bases from V and 2 bases from J; bases unmatched to any gene: 5. The CDR3 sequence is 15 residues long. In DNA, the CDR3 is TGCGCCAGCAGCTTGGGATCGGGACTACCCTACGAGCAGTACTTC. Encoded protein: CASSLGSGLPYEQYF.

This chain joins TRBV7-9 and TRBJ2-7; 8 nucleotides agree with TRBD1. The CDR3 totals 14 residues. Germline values: CDR1 SEHNR, CDR2 FQNEAQ (reference sequence). V was pared by 5 bases and J by 2 bases, with 5 bases of the junction left unmatched. Here the CDR3 DNA reads TGTGCCAGCAGCGGGACAGGCCCTCCCTACGAGCAGTACTTC. As protein: CASSGTGPPYEQYF.

This sequence joins TRBV14 and TRBJ2-7; tentative D call: TRBD2 (6 bases). V shed 2 bases and J shed 5 bases, with 10 bases lying between them. Germline V gene data show CDR1 as SGHDN and CDR2 as FVKESK. This CDR3 is built from 13 residues. The CDR3 coding sequence is TGTGCCAGCAGCCAATTAGCGGTGCACGAGCAGTACTTC. This codes for CASSQLAVHEQYF. The variable domain in full, with the rest retrieved from reference TRBV14 and TRBJ2-7, is EAGVTQFPSHSVIEKGQTVTLRCDPISGHDNLYWYRRVMGKEIKFLLHFVKESKQDESGMPNNRFLAERTGGTYSTLKVQPAELEDSGVYFCASSQLAVHEQYFGPGTRLTVT.

The J gene is TRBJ2-1, the V gene TRBV7-9, with D hard to call. The germline CDR1 and CDR2 sequences are SEHNR and FQNEAQ (reference sequence). This CDR3 contains 13 residues. The V and J ends lost 5 bases and 5 bases respectively, with 10 bases between them. Here the CDR3 DNA reads TGTGCCAGCAGCCTAGACGCCGACAATGAGCAGTTCTTC. Protein sequence: CASSLDADNEQFF.

Here the CDR3 DNA reads TGTGCCAGCAGCCAATACCGGGACAGGGGAACTGAAGCTTTCTTT. Its translation is CASSQYRDRGTEAFF. The V gene is TRBV7-9, the J gene TRBJ1-1; TRBD1 matches 10 bases. Germline values: CDR1 SEHNR, CDR2 FQNEAQ (reference sequence). This CDR3 has 15 amino acids. V lost 5 bases and J lost 5; bases outside the gene matches: 8.

This clone showed up just once. The gene calls are TRBV7-8 and TRBJ1-2, with D maybe TRBD1 (6 bases). The germline gives CDR1 SGHVS, CDR2 FQNEAQ. V was trimmed by 3 bases and J by 0 bases, leaving 14 bases between them. CDR3 length: 16 residues. The CDR3 nucleotides read TGTGCCAGCAGCTTTAACAGGGTGGTAACTAACTATGGCTACACCTTC. This translates into CASSFNRVVTNYGYTF.

The chain combines TRBV7-9 with TRBJ1-5; TRBD1 might be the D (6 bases). The CDR3 covers 15 residues. Germline assignment: CDR1 SEHNR and CDR2 FQNEAQ (reference sequence). Trimming took 5 bases from V and 6 from J, leaving 17 bases between them. For the CDR3, the DNA is TGTGCCAGCAGCCCCGGGCCCAGGGGCAGTCAGCCCCAGCATTTT. Amino acids: CASSPGPRGSQPQHF.

The genes are TRBV11-2 and TRBJ2-5; D remains ambiguous. The CDR3 runs 15 residues. Germline CDR1 is SGHAT and CDR2 is FQNNGV. Trimming shortened V by 0 bases and J by 4 bases, and 12 bases separated the two germline ends. CDR3: CASSLEYSAAETQYF. The CDR3 DNA reads as TGTGCCAGCAGCTTAGAGTACTCCGCGGCAGAGACCCAGTACTTC. Filled out from reference TRBV11-2 and TRBJ2-5, the complete variable domain reads EAGVAQSPRYKIIEKRQSVAFWCNPISGHATLYWYQQILGQGPKLLIQFQNNGVVDDSQLPKDRFSAERLKGVDSTLKIQPAKLEDSAVYLCASSLEYSAAETQYFGPGTRLLVL.

The rearrangement uses TRBV2 and TRBJ2-7; no reliable D call. The CDR3 contains 12 residues. Germline CDR1 reads SNHLY; CDR2 reads FYNNEI. V lost 7 bases and J lost 0, with 7 bases in between. The CDR3 spells CASTTYSYEQYF. CDR3 DNA sequence: TGTGCCAGCACCACCTACTCCTACGAGCAGTACTTC.

The chain combines TRBV9 with TRBJ2-7; 9 positions match TRBD1. After removal of 0 bases from V and 7 bases from J, the junction contained 11 bases not matched to a gene. The CDR3 consists of 16 residues. Germline lookup yields CDR1 SGDLS and CDR2 YYNGEE. The CDR3 region has the DNA TGTGCCAGCAGCGTAGCGGACAGGGGAACGGTGGGGGAGCAGTACTTC. Encoded protein: CASSVADRGTVGEQYF.

The CDR3 is CASRPRTDSYEQYF. The CDR3 coding sequence is TGTGCCAGCAGACCTAGGACAGACTCCTACGAGCAGTACTTC. The chain recombines TRBV11-2 with TRBJ2-7; TRBD1 is a possible D gene (6 bases). Germline loops: CDR1 SGHAT, CDR2 FQNNGV. This CDR3 is 14 amino acids long. The V end was cut by 6 bases, the J end by 0 bases, with 12 bases between. The entire variable domain, with the rest obtained from reference TRBV11-2 and TRBJ2-7, is as follows: EAGVAQSPRYKIIEKRQSVAFWCNPISGHATLYWYQQILGQGPKLLIQFQNNGVVDDSQLPKDRFSAERLKGVDSTLKIQPAKLEDSAVYLCASRPRTDSYEQYFGPGTRLTVT.

V and J are TRBV5-4 and TRBJ2-5; 13 positions match TRBD2. Germline assignment: CDR1 SGHNT and CDR2 YYREEE (reference sequence). V gave up 3 bases and J gave up 7 bases; unmatched junction bases: 9. The CDR3 totals 16 residues. CDR3 in amino acids: CASSSTGLAGVGTQYF. CDR3 coding DNA: TGTGCCAGCAGCTCAACCGGACTAGCGGGGGTAGGGACCCAGTACTTC.

This clone has only one observation. The rearrangement links TRBV19 to TRBJ2-2; no reliable D call. Germline V gene sequence: CDR1 LNHDA, CDR2 SQIVND (reference sequence). Trimming left V 5 bases short and J 6 bases short, with 4 bases between. The CDR3 totals 11 residues. The CDR3 DNA reads TGTGCCAGTAGTGGTGCCGGGGAGCTGTTTTTT. Its protein is CASSGAGELFF. Full variable domain (rest looked up from reference TRBV19 and TRBJ2-2): DGGITQSPKYLFRKEGQNVTLSCEQNLNHDAMYWYRQDPGQGLRLIYYSQIVNDFQKGDIAEGYSVSREKKESFPLTVTSAQKNPTAFYLCASSGAGELFFGEGSRLTVL.

This clone was found many times. The chain is built from TRBV19 and TRBJ2-7; no clear D gene. V dropped 8 bases and J dropped 10 bases, with 24 bases sitting between them. Germline loops: CDR1 LNHDA, CDR2 SQIVND (reference sequence). This CDR3 has 14 amino acids. The CDR3, as DNA: TGTGCCAGTTTGGTCCATACGCCCTCCACCCGACAGTACTTC. It encodes CASLVHTPSTRQYF.

This rearrangement joins TRBV21-1 to TRBJ1-2; no check of the table's D call, TRBD1, against the DNA was made. TRBV21-1 is described as a pseudogene. The CDR3 is made up of 16 amino acids. In DNA, the CDR3 is TGTGCCAGCAGCAAATATCGACAGTCCTCAGACTATGGCTACACCTTC. It encodes CASSKYRQSSDYGYTF.

The chain's CDR3 is CAGRTDLSTDTQYF. The CDR3 coding sequence is TGTGCCGGAAGGACTGACCTTAGCACAGATACGCAGTATTTT. The J gene is TRBJ2-3, the V gene TRBV10-3, with D possibly TRBD2 on 5 matching bases. The CDR3 covers 14 residues. V was trimmed by 11 bases and J by 0 bases, leaving 15 bases between them. The germline gives CDR1 ENHRY, CDR2 SYGVKD.